These 10 T cell receptor beta chains came from one sample sequenced in a study of T cell responses to AZD1222 COVID-19 vaccine. TCRdb's table, derived via immunoSEQ multiplex PCR, lists solely in-frame clones and lacks some. The sample lists 95,000 to 100,000 clones; 70% to 90% were seen once. This sample comprised peripheral blood, obtained on day 0 of AZD1222 vaccination. These TCRs come from an adult in good health.

The rearrangement joins TRBV7-9 to TRBJ1-2, with 11 bases aligning to TRBD1. The CDR3 has 17 residues. Per the germline V gene, CDR1 is SEHNR and CDR2 is FQNEAQ (reference sequence). After removal of 5 bases from V and 3 bases from J, the junction contained 11 bases not matched to a gene. CDR3 DNA sequence: TGTGCCAGCAGCGTGGGACAGGGGGTGTCTGGTTACTATGGCTACACCTTC. Translation gives CASSVGQGVSGYYGYTF.

The chain couples TRBV19 to TRBJ2-2, with 9 bases fitting TRBD1. Germline lookup yields CDR1 LNHDA and CDR2 SQIVND (reference sequence). CDR3 length: 15 residues. V lost 7 bases, J lost 7 bases, and 10 bases stayed unmatched. The CDR3 coding sequence is TGTGCCAGTAACGAGGACAGGGGTGGAATCGGGGAGCTGTTTTTT. Amino acid sequence: CASNEDRGGIGELFF.

This chain connects TRBV10-3 to TRBJ1-1, with 7 nucleotides matching TRBD1. The CDR3 has 15 residues. CDR1 is ENHRY, CDR2 SYGVKD, per germline. V was clipped by 10 bases and J by 5 bases; unmatched bases: 16. The CDR3 reads CATLPGTEVGTEAFF. CDR3 coding DNA: TGTGCCACTTTACCCGGGACAGAGGTAGGAACTGAAGCTTTCTTT.

V is TRBV7-8 and J is TRBJ1-6; 7 bases fit TRBD1. V was clipped by 5 bases and J by 6 bases; unmatched bases: 4. The CDR3 has 14 residues. Per the germline V gene, CDR1 is SGHVS and CDR2 is FQNEAQ. The CDR3 DNA reads TGTGCCAGCAGCCCCGGGACAGCTAATTCACCCCTCCACTTT. Its protein product is CASSPGTANSPLHF. Full variable domain (missing parts from reference TRBV7-8 and TRBJ1-6): GAGVSQSPRYKVAKRGQDVALRCDPISGHVSLFWYQQALGQGPEFLTYFQNEAQLDKSGLPSDRFFAERPEGSVSTLKIQRTQQEDSAVYLCASSPGTANSPLHFGNGTRLTVT.

This clone was observed a single time. The chain links TRBV19 to TRBJ1-6; D is uncertain. CDR3 length equals 13 residues. Germline CDR1 LNHDA, CDR2 SQIVND (reference sequence). Between the trimmed V and J ends, which lost 0 bases and 14 bases, there was a span of 11 bases. The CDR3 loop reads CASSIDKDRALHF. The CDR3 DNA reads TGTGCCAGTAGTATAGACAAGGATCGGGCCCTCCACTTT.

The rearrangement joins TRBV5-5 to TRBJ2-3, with 7 bases fitting TRBD1. V was pared by 3 bases and J by 3 bases, with 10 bases of the junction left unmatched. From germline, CDR1 is SGHKS and CDR2 YYEKEE (reference sequence). The CDR3 is made up of 16 amino acids. The CDR3 is CASSSTGVRGTDTQYF. Here the CDR3 DNA reads TGTGCCAGCAGCTCCACAGGGGTCAGAGGGACAGATACGCAGTATTTT.

The chain couples TRBV6-4 to TRBJ2-1; D possibly uses TRBD1 or TRBD2 (5 bases each). The V gene's germline CDR1 is MRHNA and CDR2 SNTAGT. CDR3 size: 13 residues. V was trimmed by 8 bases and J by 5 bases, leaving 13 bases between them. CDR3 nucleotide sequence: TGTGCCAGCTCCACCGGGACCCACAATGAGCAGTTCTTC. Its protein is CASSTGTHNEQFF.

The chain carries TRBV30 and TRBJ1-5, with no clear D. Germline CDR1 and CDR2: GTSNPN and SVGIG (reference sequence). The CDR3 sequence is 13 residues long. V was clipped by 3 bases and J by 5 bases, with 11 bases between them. The CDR3 reads CAWSRRMYQPQHF. The CDR3 bases are TGTGCCTGGAGCCGGAGGATGTATCAGCCCCAGCATTTT.

The chain combines TRBV11-3 with TRBJ2-3; 12 bases are a match to TRBD2. CDR1 is SGHNT and CDR2 is YENEEA in the germline V gene. The CDR3 runs 16 residues. The V gene end was trimmed by 4 bases and the J gene end by 1 base; junction bases not matched to a gene: 3. The CDR3 DNA is TGTGCCAGCAGCTCCCGACTAGCGGGGGGCACAGATACGCAGTATTTT. This gives the protein CASSSRLAGGTDTQYF.

This chain joins TRBV19 and TRBJ1-1; 7 nucleotides align to TRBD1. This CDR3 spans 13 amino acids. V trimming: 7 bases; J trimming: 3 bases; junction bases outside the gene matches: 5. Germline assignment: CDR1 LNHDA and CDR2 SQIVND (reference sequence). The CDR3 is CASIHRGDTEAFF. In DNA form, the CDR3 reads TGTGCCAGTATACACAGGGGAGACACTGAAGCTTTCTTT.